A single sample gave rise to the 18 T cell receptor beta chains below, sequenced in a study of post-analysis software for immune sequencing data (dated by TCRdb to the mid-2010s). Library construction relied on PCR. Sequencer: Illumina HiSeq 2500. To reduce PCR and sequencing biases, unique molecular identifiers were built into the TCR beta cDNA libraries. The public reads were reanalyzed by TCRdb: fastp trimming at Q25, MiXCR alignment, in-frame beta chains only. Identical CDR3 protein sequences are pooled into one entry, listed with their most common genes and DNA. The sample table lists some 690,000 distinct CDR3 sequences, around 60% of them with a count of one. Of the sample, 11% falls within the top ten clones. The investigation overall reported the following: Roughly 5 TRBV segments, including TRBV5-6, TRBV5-1 and TRBV20-1, were significantly more frequent in patients than controls.

No cognate antigen is known for these TCRs. Sequencing used blood. The source of these receptors is a girl aged 2 to 9 with multiple sclerosis.

The table lists this clonotype with a few counts. The gene calls are TRBV7-2 and TRBJ1-2; D remains unclear. Germline assignment: CDR1 SGHTA and CDR2 FQGNSA. CDR3 size: 12 residues. Trimming took off 6 bases at V and 5 bases at J, with 10 bases between the two ends. The CDR3 DNA reads TGTGCCAGCAGGGAGTCGGAATATGGCTACACCTTC. Protein product: CASRESEYGYTF. Using reference TRBV7-2 and TRBJ1-2 for the parts outside the CDR3, the full variable domain is GAGVSQSPSNKVTEKGKDVELRCDPISGHTALYWYRQSLGQGLEFLIYFQGNSAPDKSGLPSDRFSAERTGGSVSTLTIQRTQQEDSAVYLCASRESEYGYTFGSGTRLTVV.

This sequence joins TRBV7-9 and TRBJ1-4; TRBD1 agrees at 7 bases. Germline V gene sequence: CDR1 SEHNR, CDR2 FQNEAQ (reference sequence). Trimming took 3 bases from V and 7 from J; bases not matched to a gene: 5. CDR3 length: 14 residues. The CDR3 loop reads CASSFDRVGEKLFF. The CDR3 nucleotides are TGTGCCAGCAGCTTCGACAGGGTTGGTGAAAAACTGTTTTTT.

The chain's CDR3 is CASSPHTGARGEKLFF. In DNA, the CDR3 is TGTGCCAGCAGTCCGCATACAGGGGCGCGGGGTGAAAAACTGTTTTTT. The chain carries TRBV12-3 or TRBV12-4 and TRBJ1-4; 7 bases match TRBD1. The length of the CDR3 is 16 residues. The V segment lost 5 bases and the J segment 7 bases; nucleotides outside the gene matches: 13.

This clonotype was counted only a few times. The junction departs from the called germline gene at one end, perhaps through a read error. This chain connects TRBV9 to TRBJ2-4, with D uncertain. The DNA end is more similar to TRBJ2-7, so the J call may be wrong. This CDR3 region has 13 residues. Germline V gene sequence: CDR1 SGDLS, CDR2 YYNGEE. The CDR3 DNA follows: TGTGCTAGCAGCGTGGGAATAACAGCCGAGCAGTACTTC. Its translation: CASSVGITAEQYF.

V gene TRBV28 combines with J gene TRBJ2-1, with TRBD1 identical over 7 bases. Germline V gene data show CDR1 as MDHEN and CDR2 as SYDVKM. CDR3 length: 15 residues. V lost 3 bases and J lost 8; bases outside the gene matches: 10. The CDR3 loop is CASSLVRDRRDEQFF. CDR3 DNA sequence: TGTGCCAGCAGTTTGGTCCGGGACAGACGCGATGAGCAGTTCTTC.

The chain couples TRBV6-5 to TRBJ2-7, with 7 bases fitting TRBD1. J gave up 3 bases and V 0 bases, and 5 bases lay outside the gene matches. Germline lookup yields CDR1 MNHEY and CDR2 SVGAGI. This CDR3 has 15 residues. Here the CDR3 DNA reads TGTGCCAGCAGTTACTCGAGGACAGGACGCTACGAGCAGTACTTC. Translated: CASSYSRTGRYEQYF.

The gene calls are TRBV10-3 and TRBJ2-3; D is undetermined. This CDR3 spans 14 amino acids. The V end was cut by 5 bases, the J end by 0 bases, with 9 bases between. Looked up from germline, CDR1 is ENHRY and CDR2 is SYGVKD. CDR3 DNA sequence: TGTGCCATCAGTCGCGGACCTAGCACAGATACGCAGTATTTT. Its protein product is CAISRGPSTDTQYF.

V gene TRBV6-1 combines with J gene TRBJ1-4, with 9 bases aligning to TRBD1. Germline V gene sequence: CDR1 MNHNS, CDR2 SASEGT. CDR3 length equals 16 residues. J was trimmed by 8 bases and V by 2 bases; bases with no gene match: 9. CDR3 region: CASSEPGGTGFEKLFF. In DNA, the CDR3 is TGTGCCAGCAGTGAACCCGGTGGGACAGGGTTCGAAAAACTGTTTTTT.

With regard to this clonotype: The junction shows a germline mismatch at one end, possibly a read error. The rearrangement links TRBV6-2 or TRBV6-3 to TRBJ2-1; D is unresolved. CDR1 is MNHEY and CDR2 is SVGEGT in the germline V gene. The CDR3 is made up of 15 amino acids. In DNA, the CDR3 is TGTGCCAGCAGTTACTCTACGGTCTCCTACGATGAGCAGTTCTTC. It encodes CASSYSTVSYDEQFF.

This clonotype was detected a few times. The genes are TRBV7-2 and TRBJ1-4; 8 nucleotides match TRBD1. V was clipped by 4 bases and J by 8 bases; unmatched bases: 9. The CDR3 sequence is 15 residues long. Germline V gene lookup returns CDR1 SGHTA and CDR2 FQGNSA. This CDR3 reads CASSSRTGKGEKLFF. Here the CDR3 DNA reads TGTGCCAGCAGCTCCCGGACAGGGAAGGGCGAAAAACTGTTTTTT.

This clonotype was recorded only once. This chain uses TRBV5-1 with TRBJ2-3, with D perhaps TRBD2 (6 bases). This CDR3 has 16 amino acids. The ends were cut back, 4 bases at V and 1 base at J, with 16 bases in the middle. From germline, CDR1 is SGHRS and CDR2 YFSETQ. The CDR3 spells CASSIRLVSGTDTQYF. The CDR3 DNA follows: TGCGCCAGCAGCATCCGACTAGTAAGCGGCACAGATACGCAGTATTTT.

This clonotype appeared a few times. V gene TRBV5-1 combines with J gene TRBJ2-1, with D possibly matching TRBD2 (7 bases). From germline, CDR1 is SGHRS and CDR2 YFSETQ. V lost 5 bases and J lost 1, with 16 bases in between. CDR3 size: 16 residues. The CDR3 protein is CASRGGTKGSYNEQFF. CDR3 bases: TGCGCCAGCAGAGGGGGGACTAAGGGATCCTACAATGAGCAGTTCTTC.

This clonotype was recorded a few times. The J gene is TRBJ2-3, the V gene TRBV20-1; D is possibly TRBD2 (5 bases). The CDR3 runs to 16 residues. Deletions cut 0 bases from V and 2 bases from J, with 15 bases between. Germline loops: CDR1 DFQATT, CDR2 SNEGSKA (reference sequence). This CDR3 is CSARDPLAGLTDTQYF. In nucleotides, the CDR3 is TGCAGTGCTAGAGATCCACTCGCGGGTCTCACAGATACGCAGTATTTT.

The V call is TRBV20-1, the J call TRBJ2-1; unclear D gene. Germline lookup yields CDR1 DFQATT and CDR2 SNEGSKA (reference sequence). The CDR3 has 14 residues. Trimming cost V 5 bases and J 5 bases, with 16 bases left between them. The CDR3 reads CSASTLVQHNEQFF. CDR3 nucleotides: TGCAGTGCTTCGACCTTGGTACAGCACAATGAGCAGTTCTTC.

The J gene is TRBJ2-3, the V gene TRBV29-1, with a weak D call TRBD1 (7 bases). There are 11 residues in the CDR3. Germline V gives CDR1 SQVTM, CDR2 ANQGSEA. The DNA for the CDR3 is TGCGCGGGACAGCACACAGATACGCAGTATTTT. Amino acid sequence: CAGQHTDTQYF.

This clonotype was counted once. The chain's CDR3 is CASSFPTELTDTQYF. DNA of the CDR3: TGCGCCAGCAGCTTCCCCACAGAACTCACAGATACGCAGTATTTT. The chain carries TRBV5-1 and TRBJ2-3; D is unresolved. Germline CDR1 reads SGHRS; CDR2 reads YFSETQ. Between the trimmed V and J ends, which lost 2 bases and 2 bases, there was a span of 12 bases. This CDR3 spans 15 amino acids.

This clonotype has a handful of counts. The CDR3 DNA is TGTGCCAGCAGTTCCCCAGTGGCGTCCTACAATGAGCAGTTCTTC. This translates into CASSSPVASYNEQFF. The V call is TRBV12-3 or TRBV12-4, the J call TRBJ2-1; D not certain. The length of the CDR3 is 15 residues. Trimming pared 4 bases from V and 1 base from J, leaving 11 bases between.

In its sample, this clonotype was seen a few times. The chain employs TRBV7-9 and TRBJ1-2; 7 positions match TRBD1. The germline gives CDR1 SEHNR, CDR2 FQNEAQ (reference sequence). With 5 bases clipped from V and 5 bases from J, the junction kept 8 bases outside the gene matches. The CDR3 covers 14 residues. The CDR3 spells CASSGQGTAYGYTF. CDR3 nucleotide sequence: TGTGCCAGCAGCGGACAAGGGACAGCATATGGCTACACCTTC.